This T cell receptor (beta chain) was found in a study of control samples from healthy donors and cancer patients. Germline V lookup: CDR1 SGDLS, CDR2 YYNGEE. Trimming shortened V by 4 bases and J by 3 bases, and 10 bases separated the two germline ends. The CDR3 runs 13 residues. The protocol was immunoSEQ multiplex PCR, while the TCRdb copy is restricted to in-frame clones and leaves out a portion. The table records some 110,000 clones, 80% to 90% of them present only once. The material sequenced was PBMCs. The chain uses TRBV9 and TRBJ1-1; unclear D gene. The receptor comes from a woman in her forties or fifties with colorectal cancer. In nucleotides, the CDR3 is TGTGCCAGCAGCCCCCTCTTGGACACTGAAGCTTTCTTT. Protein: CASSPLLDTEAFF.